Presented here are 18 T cell receptor beta chains from one specimen sequenced in a study of response to subunit inactivated influenza vaccine. Using its own MiXCR run on the RT-PCR reads, TCRdb lists one record per CDR3 protein. This sample has 450,000 to 600,000 distinct CDR3 sequences, with 16% found just once. Here the sequenced sample was CD4+ T cells sorted from PBMCs, taken approximately 25 months after vaccination. These TCRs come from a man between 50 and 69 years old who received an inactivated influenza vaccine.

V and J are TRBV7-8 and TRBJ2-7; a possible D gene is TRBD1 (6 bases). The CDR3 sequence is 13 residues long. The germline V gene has CDR1 SGHVS and CDR2 FQNEAQ. V gave up 4 bases and J gave up 6 bases, with 13 bases separating them. CDR3 nucleotides: TGTGCCAGCAGCTGGACTGAGGGGGTCGAGCAGTACTTC. Encoded protein: CASSWTEGVEQYF.

This clonotype was counted only a few times. The chain has TRBV7-7 and TRBJ2-3, with 11 bases aligning to TRBD2. Germline V lookup: CDR1 SSHAT, CDR2 FNYEAQ (reference sequence). The CDR3 is 17 amino acids. Losses at the gene ends were 5 bases for V and 7 bases for J; bases not matched to a gene: 14. In DNA, the CDR3 is TGTGCCAGCAGCCGGGAGTTGGGGACTAGCGGTTTCAATACGCAGTATTTT. Translated: CASSRELGTSGFNTQYF. The whole variable domain, filled in from reference TRBV7-7 and TRBJ2-3, reads GAGVSQSPRYKVTKRGQDVTLRCDPISSHATLYWYQQALGQGPEFLTYFNYEAQPDKSGLPSDRFSAERPEGSISTLTIQRTEQRDSAMYRCASSRELGTSGFNTQYFGPGTRLTVL.

The table lists this clonotype with a few counts. The rearrangement links TRBV10-3 to TRBJ2-3; D is tentatively TRBD1 or TRBD2 (5 bases each). The CDR3 is made up of 15 amino acids. V was shortened by 3 bases and J by 2 bases, with 12 bases between the two germline ends. CDR1 is ENHRY and CDR2 is SYGVKD in the germline V gene. CDR3 DNA: TGTGCCATCAGTGACCCCGGGACCAACACAGATACGCAGTATTTT. It yields the protein CAISDPGTNTDTQYF.

V gene TRBV2 combines with J gene TRBJ2-5; TRBD2 matches at 9 bases. The CDR3 has 14 residues. Per the germline V gene, CDR1 is SNHLY and CDR2 is FYNNEI. The trim removed 5 bases at V and 6 bases at J, leaving 7 bases unmatched. CDR3 DNA: TGTGCCAGCAGTAGTGGCGGGAGGGCGAAGACCCAGTACTTC. Its protein product is CASSSGGRAKTQYF. The variable domain in full, with the rest retrieved from reference TRBV2 and TRBJ2-5, is EPEVTQTPSHQVTQMGQEVILRCVPISNHLYFYWYRQILGQKVEFLVSFYNNEISEKSEIFDDQFSVERPDGSNFTLKIRSTKLEDSAMYFCASSSGGRAKTQYFGPGTRLLVL.

This clonotype was recorded a few times. This chain links TRBV15 with TRBJ2-3, with 10 bases aligning to TRBD1. The germline CDR1 and CDR2 sequences are LNHNV and YYDKDF (reference sequence). The CDR3 spans 15 residues. V lost 3 bases to trimming and J lost 3 bases; unmatched junction nucleotides: 3. CDR3 sequence reads: CATSRRQGATDTQYF. Here the CDR3 DNA reads TGTGCCACCAGCAGGAGACAGGGGGCAACAGATACGCAGTATTTT.

This clonotype was counted ten times or more. V usage is TRBV9 and J usage is TRBJ1-1, with D tentatively TRBD1 (5 bases). CDR1 SGDLS and CDR2 YYNGEE come from the germline V gene. The V gene lost 0 bases and the J gene lost 10 bases, with 13 bases spanning the gap. The CDR3 is 13 amino acids. Here the CDR3 reads CASSVAEGRIAFF. Written as DNA, the CDR3 is TGTGCCAGCAGCGTAGCTGAGGGGAGGATAGCTTTCTTT.

This clonotype was found many times. The chain links TRBV4-1 to TRBJ1-3; D remains ambiguous. Trimming removed 4 bases at V and 0 bases at J, with 19 bases between. Germline CDR1 and CDR2: MGHRA and YSYEKL. This CDR3 has 18 residues. CDR3 amino acids: CASSPSHLLRLSGNTIYF. CDR3 nucleotide sequence: TGCGCCAGCAGCCCCTCCCACCTTCTTCGGCTCTCTGGAAACACCATATATTTT.

The chain couples TRBV6-5 to TRBJ1-6, with 9 bases identical to TRBD1. Looked up from germline, CDR1 is MNHEY and CDR2 is SVGAGI. The CDR3 runs 15 residues. V was pared by 3 bases and J by 10 bases, with 7 bases of the junction left unmatched. The CDR3 nucleotides are TGTGCCAGCAGTTATTCCGGGACAGGGTGGTCACCCCTCCACTTT. Encoded protein: CASSYSGTGWSPLHF.

The chain is built from TRBV20-1 and TRBJ2-3; D gene unclear. Germline V lookup: CDR1 DFQATT, CDR2 SNEGSKA (reference sequence). The CDR3 extends over 14 amino acids. V lost 1 base and J 2 bases, leaving 10 bases between the germline ends. The CDR3 here is CSARAPILTDTQYF. The CDR3 coding sequence is TGCAGTGCTAGAGCCCCGATTCTCACAGATACGCAGTATTTT.

This clonotype came up many times. The V gene is TRBV20-1, the J gene TRBJ1-1; D is undetermined. This CDR3 spans 13 amino acids. V gave up 4 bases and J gave up 0 bases, with 9 bases separating them. The germline CDR1 and CDR2 sequences are DFQATT and SNEGSKA (reference sequence). The CDR3 nucleotides are TGCAGTGCTATACAGCCCATGAACACTGAAGCTTTCTTT. Protein product: CSAIQPMNTEAFF.

The chain recombines TRBV20-1 with TRBJ2-7, with D tentatively TRBD2 (5 bases). V was pared by 4 bases and J by 5 bases, with 12 bases between. CDR3 length: 12 amino acids. Per the germline V gene, CDR1 is DFQATT and CDR2 is SNEGSKA (reference sequence). CDR3 loop: CSAKLATNEQYF. The CDR3 DNA reads as TGCAGTGCTAAGCTAGCTACAAACGAGCAGTACTTC.

This clonotype turned up a few times. This chain links TRBV7-6 with TRBJ2-1; no firm D call. Germline values: CDR1 SGHVS, CDR2 FNYEAQ. V lost 1 base, J lost 6 bases, and 10 bases lay in between. The CDR3 is 14 residues long. This chain's CDR3 is CASSLDRDGNEQFF. The CDR3 DNA reads as TGTGCCAGCAGCTTAGATAGAGACGGCAATGAGCAGTTCTTC.

The chain links TRBV7-2 to TRBJ1-2; 10 positions agree with TRBD1. V lost 3 bases, J lost 5 bases, and 6 bases stayed unmatched. The CDR3 consists of 15 residues. CDR1 SGHTA and CDR2 FQGNSA come from the germline V gene. CDR3 nucleotides: TGTGCCAGCAGCTTGGCCGGGACAGGGGTGTATGGCTACACCTTC. Protein: CASSLAGTGVYGYTF.

This clonotype appeared many times. The V and J genes are TRBV5-1 and TRBJ2-1; D perhaps matches TRBD2 (6 bases). The CDR3 is 12 residues long. Between the trimmed V and J ends, which lost 2 bases and 9 bases, there was a span of 9 bases. Germline values: CDR1 SGHRS, CDR2 YFSETQ. The CDR3 loop is CASSFSGGEQFF. DNA of the CDR3: TGCGCCAGCAGCTTTTCCGGGGGTGAGCAGTTCTTC.

The chain joins TRBV7-2 to TRBJ2-3; 7 bases match TRBD1. There are 15 residues in the CDR3. Germline V gives CDR1 SGHTA, CDR2 FQGNSA. Unmatched junction bases numbered 3, after V lost 3 bases and J lost 0 bases. The CDR3 bases are TGTGCCAGCAGCTTCCGGGACAGAAGCACAGATACGCAGTATTTT. Protein sequence: CASSFRDRSTDTQYF.

The V and J genes are TRBV7-2 and TRBJ2-2; 8 nucleotides line up with TRBD1. The germline V gene encodes CDR1 SGHTA and CDR2 FQGNSA. V lost 5 bases and J lost 6; bases outside the gene matches: 8. The CDR3 is 15 residues long. The DNA of the CDR3 is TGTGCCAGCAGCCGACGGACAGGGCTTTCCGGGGAGCTGTTTTTT. Translation: CASSRRTGLSGELFF.

CDR3 nucleotide sequence: TGTGCCAGCACGGCTAGCTCGAACACCGGGGAGCTGTTTTTT. It encodes CASTASSNTGELFF. J is TRBJ2-2 and V is TRBV6-1; tentative D call: TRBD2 (5 bases). The V end was cut by 7 bases, the J end by 0 bases, with 9 bases between. The germline CDR1 and CDR2 sequences are MNHNS and SASEGT. This CDR3 has 14 amino acids.

The V and J genes are TRBV28 and TRBJ2-3; D not resolved. The CDR3 is 16 residues long. The V end was cut by 4 bases, the J end by 0 bases, with 14 bases between. CDR1 MDHEN and CDR2 SYDVKM come from the germline V gene. This CDR3 reads CASSSITPRSTDTQYF. CDR3 DNA: TGTGCCAGCAGTTCAATAACCCCGAGGAGCACAGATACGCAGTATTTT.